These 19 T cell receptor beta chains were sequenced from one sample in a study of blood T cell repertoires in COVID-19 (dated by TCRdb to the early 2020s). Library prep was done by the immunoSEQ multiplex PCR assay. TCRdb limited this immuneACCESS table to in-frame rearrangements with V and J called. A share of clones is missing; checked studies link under half to unresolved V genes, and the rest is unexplained. The sample data list more than 300,000 clones, and 88% of these were observed just once. Of the sample, around 6.6% falls within the top ten clones. The sequencing sample was made of peripheral blood. Receptors were obtained from a woman aged 70 to 79 with COVID-19, enrolled during active disease.

The chain joins TRBV5-8 to TRBJ1-5; D call uncertain. This CDR3 has 17 amino acids. CDR1 SGHTS and CDR2 YDEGEE come from the germline V gene. V gave up 3 bases and J gave up 3 bases, with 19 bases separating them. In DNA form, the CDR3 reads TGTGCCAGCAGCTCTGGACTCACAAATTGGCTCAATCAGCCCCAGCATTTT. This gives the protein CASSSGLTNWLNQPQHF.

About this clone itself: The sample has other DNA sequences that encode this CDR3 too. The genes are TRBV19 and TRBJ2-7; D gene uncertain. This CDR3 comprises 12 residues. Germline V gene data show CDR1 as LNHDA and CDR2 as SQIVND (reference sequence). The ends were cut back, 3 bases at V and 3 bases at J, with 6 bases in the middle. The CDR3 coding sequence is TGTGCCAGTAGTATTTCAGGCTACGAGCAGTACTTC. It translates to CASSISGYEQYF.

The V call is TRBV27, the J call TRBJ1-2; possible D gene TRBD1, 5 bases. Germline V CDR1 and CDR2: MNHEY, SMNVEV (reference sequence). CDR3 length: 16 residues. The germline V and J ends were trimmed by 0 bases and 4 bases, with 15 bases remaining between them. DNA for the CDR3: TGTGCCAGCAGTTTATCAATCGCCCCAGGGCCCTATGGCTACACCTTC. Protein sequence: CASSLSIAPGPYGYTF.

The V gene is TRBV30, the J gene TRBJ2-7; a weak D match, TRBD2 (6 bases). The CDR3 length is 11 residues. V was clipped by 2 bases and J by 4 bases, with 6 bases between them. Per the germline V gene, CDR1 is GTSNPN and CDR2 is SVGIG (reference sequence). The CDR3 DNA reads TGTGCCTGGAGTCGGGGGTACGAGCAGTACTTC. As protein: CAWSRGYEQYF.

The rearrangement uses TRBV27 and TRBJ1-2; the D gene is possibly TRBD1 (6 bases). Germline V gives CDR1 MNHEY, CDR2 SMNVEV (reference sequence). V was pared by 5 bases and J by 4 bases, with 11 bases between. The CDR3 contains 13 residues. DNA of the CDR3: TGTGCCAGCAGTGCTGGACAGCTCTATGGCTACACCTTC. This codes for CASSAGQLYGYTF.

The V gene is TRBV19, the J gene TRBJ2-3, with TRBD1 matching 10 bases. Per germline, CDR1 LNHDA and CDR2 SQIVND (reference sequence). This CDR3 is built from 16 residues. V dropped 4 bases and J dropped 3; count of bases not matched to a gene: 7. The CDR3 region is CASSSPRDRGTDTQYF. The CDR3 DNA sequence: TGTGCCAGTAGTAGCCCCCGGGACAGGGGAACAGATACGCAGTATTTT.

The chain uses TRBV15 and TRBJ1-3, with D maybe TRBD1 (5 bases). The CDR3 runs to 15 residues. V was cut by 5 bases and J by 4 bases, with 15 bases left in between. Germline-derived CDR1 and CDR2 are LNHNV and YYDKDF (reference sequence). The CDR3 DNA follows: TGTGCCACCAGCTCGGGGGGGGGTCCGGGAAACACCATATATTTT. This gives the protein CATSSGGGPGNTIYF.

The chain recombines TRBV25-1 with TRBJ1-2; D gene unclear. Between the trimmed V and J ends, which lost 5 bases and 4 bases, there was a span of 14 bases. CDR1 and CDR2 from the germline V gene are MGHDK and SYGVNS. The CDR3 totals 14 residues. The CDR3 region has the DNA TGTGCCAGCAGTCCGTATGTTGAGGGCTATGGCTACACCTTC. This codes for CASSPYVEGYGYTF.

The V and J genes are TRBV5-6 and TRBJ2-7, with D possibly being TRBD1 (6 bases). From germline, CDR1 is SGHDT and CDR2 YYEEEE. This CDR3 has 14 residues. Trimming took 3 bases from V and 6 from J, leaving 16 bases between them. CDR3 region: CASSSDPQGSEQYF. The CDR3 nucleotides read TGTGCCAGCAGCTCGGACCCACAGGGCTCCGAGCAGTACTTC.

Note on this clone: Other DNA sequences in the same sample also yield this CDR3. V usage is TRBV6-4 and J usage is TRBJ2-3; TRBD2 agrees at 9 bases. J lost 1 base, V lost 4 bases, and 0 bases had no gene match. The CDR3 is 14 residues long. CDR1 and CDR2 from the germline V gene are MRHNA and SNTAGT. The DNA for the CDR3 is TGTGCCAGCAGTGCTAGCGGGGGCACAGATACGCAGTATTTT. Its translation: CASSASGGTDTQYF.

The chain joins TRBV3-1 (or the pseudogene TRBV3-2) to TRBJ2-5; 8 nucleotides line up with TRBD2. This CDR3 region has 15 residues. The J segment lost 1 base and the V segment lost 3 bases, leaving 4 bases of the junction unmatched. The germline CDR1 and CDR2 sequences are LGHDT and YNNKEL (reference sequence). DNA for the CDR3: TGTGCCAGCAGCCAGTCAAGCGGGGGCCAAGAGACCCAGTACTTC. Translated: CASSQSSGGQETQYF.

V gene TRBV29-1 combines with J gene TRBJ1-5, with D perhaps TRBD1 (5 bases). The CDR3 extends over 12 amino acids. Trimming stripped 5 bases from V and 4 bases from J, with 9 bases between. Looked up from germline, CDR1 is SQVTM and CDR2 is ANQGSEA. As DNA, the CDR3 is TGCAGCGTTAGGGCAGGGAATCAGCCCCAGCATTTT. This encodes CSVRAGNQPQHF.

The rearrangement joins TRBV9 to TRBJ2-7, with 10 positions matching TRBD1. The CDR3 has 15 residues. Looked up from germline, CDR1 is SGDLS and CDR2 is YYNGEE. J lost 5 bases, V lost 4 bases, and 9 bases had no gene match. CDR3 protein: CASSLRQGAVDEQYF. As DNA, the CDR3 is TGTGCCAGCAGCTTGAGACAGGGGGCCGTAGACGAGCAGTACTTC. Supplemented by reference TRBV9 and TRBJ2-7, the full variable domain reads DSGVTQTPKHLITATGQRVTLRCSPRSGDLSVYWYQQSLDQGLQFLIQYYNGEERAKGNILERFSAQQFPDLHSELNLSSLELGDSALYFCASSLRQGAVDEQYFGPGTRLTVT.

The chain is built from TRBV19 and TRBJ1-5; 9 bases map to TRBD1. This CDR3 comprises 15 residues. CDR1 is LNHDA and CDR2 is SQIVND in the germline V gene (reference sequence). The junction had 7 bases not matched to a gene; V was cut back by 5 bases and J by 5 bases. The chain's CDR3 is CASSPSGTGYQPQHF. The CDR3 DNA follows: TGTGCCAGTAGTCCCTCCGGGACAGGGTATCAGCCCCAGCATTTT.

The DNA for the CDR3 is TGTGCCAGCAGCCCGGCAGGAAGGGGCCCAGATACGCAGTATTTT. Its translation: CASSPAGRGPDTQYF. The gene calls are TRBV14 and TRBJ2-3, with TRBD1 as a possible D gene (5 bases). The germline V gene encodes CDR1 SGHDN and CDR2 FVKESK. CDR3 size: 15 residues. Trimming pared 4 bases from V and 4 bases from J, leaving 15 bases between.

V usage is TRBV7-8 and J usage is TRBJ2-7; maybe TRBD2 (7 bases). CDR1 SGHVS and CDR2 FQNEAQ come from the germline V gene. This CDR3 spans 14 amino acids. With 4 bases removed from V and 7 bases from J, the gap between germline ends came to 17 bases. In DNA, the CDR3 is TGTGCCAGCAGCTCTCCGACAGGACTAGGAGAGCAGTACTTC. Protein: CASSSPTGLGEQYF.

The chain combines TRBV7-9 with TRBJ1-5; TRBD1 aligns across 10 bases. The CDR3 is made up of 17 amino acids. CDR1 is SEHNR and CDR2 is FQNEAQ in the germline V gene (reference sequence). The ends lost 5 bases at V and 2 bases at J; junction bases unmatched: 9. The CDR3 DNA reads as TGTGCCAGCAGCGCAACCGGGACAGGGGACGGCAATCAGCCCCAGCATTTT. Amino acids: CASSATGTGDGNQPQHF.

The rearrangement links TRBV11-2 to TRBJ1-6; 7 bases line up with TRBD1. In germline, CDR1 is SGHAT, CDR2 FQNNGV. This CDR3 is 15 amino acids long. With 4 bases clipped from V and 4 bases from J, the junction kept 4 bases outside the gene matches. The CDR3 nucleotides read TGTGCCAGCAGCTCGACAGGGCAGTATAATTCACCCCTCCACTTT. It is translated as CASSSTGQYNSPLHF.

The CDR3 sequence: CASSFRSGGINEQFF. The DNA for the CDR3 is TGTGCCAGCAGCTTTCGGTCAGGGGGTATCAATGAGCAGTTCTTC. This chain connects TRBV5-6 to TRBJ2-1, with 7 bases fitting TRBD1. Germline assignment: CDR1 SGHDT and CDR2 YYEEEE. This CDR3 region has 15 residues. The V and J ends lost 2 bases and 6 bases, in that order; junction bases with no gene match: 8.